This T cell receptor beta chain was sequenced during a study of STAT5B mutations in CD4+ large granular lymphocyte leukemia. Findings and caveats of the study: Compared with healthy controls (2/35), patient top clones favored TRBV06 (8/27). Main leukemic clonotypes were patient-specific, but roughly 25% appeared at low frequency elsewhere.

The length of the CDR3 is 14 residues. Germline V gene sequence: CDR1 SNHLY, CDR2 FYNNEI. Trimming removed 3 bases at V and 1 base at J, with 10 bases between. This clone has just a few counts. What it binds is not known. The assay was run at survey level. Sequencing used immunoSEQ multiplex PCR; TCRdb keeps in-frame clones, though not all of them. The repertoire holds around 33,000 clones, 69% seen once, with about 3% in the top ten. Sequenced input: CD4+ T cells from blood buffy coats. The clonotype originates from a human donor in good health. V is TRBV2 and J is TRBJ2-7; tentative D call: TRBD1 (6 bases). For the CDR3, the DNA is TGTGCCAGCAGTGACCAGGGGCTTTCCTACGAGCAGTACTTC. Translated, it gives CASSDQGLSYEQYF.